The rows below give T cell receptor beta chains drawn from one sample of a study of early T cells in non-severe SARS-CoV-2 infection. TCRdb recomputed calls from the 5' RACE reads with MiXCR, one row per CDR3 protein. The sample has some 50,000 distinct CDR3 sequences, around 6% seen once. Sequencing was performed on whole blood. The receptors were sampled from an adult who was a healthcare worker with PCR-confirmed SARS-CoV-2 infection or an uninfected control (not recorded which). Both conserved end residues are part of each CDR3. D genes are given only for firm matches. Where a row states a size, it is once, few, many or the class of an expanded clone; other rows omit it.

d_gene	abundance	j_gene	v_gene	CDR3nt	CDR3aa
.	few	TRBJ1-2	TRBV28	TGTGCCAGCAGTTTTGGGGGCAACTATGGCTACACCTTC	CASSFGGNYGYTF
TRBD2	.	TRBJ2-7	TRBV7-2	TGTGCCAGCAGCCCTATAGCGGGGGGGCTTTGGGAGCAGTACTTC	CASSPIAGGLWEQYF
TRBD1	many	TRBJ1-1	TRBV4-3	TGCGCCAGCAGCCAAGAGAGGAACAGGGGAGCTTTCTTT	CASSQERNRGAFF
.	many	TRBJ1-4	TRBV20-1	TGCAGTGCTAGGAGGTCAGGGGATGAAAAACTGTTTTTT	CSARRSGDEKLFF
TRBD2	many	TRBJ2-5	TRBV5-1	TGCGCCAGCCATCTACTAGCGGGAGTAGGGGAGACCCAGTACTTC	CASHLLAGVGETQYF
TRBD2	.	TRBJ2-7	TRBV6-5	TGTGCCAGCAGTTACGCAGCTAGCGGGAGCTCCTACGAGCAGTACTTC	CASSYAASGSSYEQYF
TRBD1	many	TRBJ1-6	TRBV20-1	TGCAGTGCTAGAGATCGGACAGGGAGCTCCTATAATTCACCCCTCCACTTT	CSARDRTGSSYNSPLHF
.	many	TRBJ2-5	TRBV27	TGTGCCAGCAGTTTACGCGCGGCAAAAGAGACCCAGTACTTC	CASSLRAAKETQYF
.	many	TRBJ2-1	TRBV29-1	TGCAGCGTTCCACTTACCCTGGGAAAATACAATGAGCAGTTCTTC	CSVPLTLGKYNEQFF
TRBD1	.	TRBJ1-5	TRBV6-4	TGTGCCATCATCCTTAGCCGGGACAGGATGAATCAGCCCCAGCATTTT	CAIILSRDRMNQPQHF
TRBD2	few	TRBJ2-3	TRBV4-1	TGCGCCAGCAGCCAAGACCCAGCGGGGGGGCTCGCAGATACGCAGTATTTT	CASSQDPAGGLADTQYF
.	few	TRBJ1-1	TRBV30	TGTGCCTGGAGTGTCAGGCAGCTTCTAGGCCCTGAAGTTTTCTTT	CAWSVRQLLGPEVFF
TRBD2	many	TRBJ2-2	TRBV9	TGTGCCAGCAGTATAGCGGGGAGGGACACCGGGGAGCTGTTTTTT	CASSIAGRDTGELFF
.	many	TRBJ2-7	TRBV20-1	TGCAGTGCTCCGGGGGTTAGCGGCCTGTACGAGCAGTACTTC	CSAPGVSGLYEQYF
TRBD1	few	TRBJ2-7	TRBV2	TGTGCCAGCCGCGACAGGGCTGACTACGAGCAGTACTTC	CASRDRADYEQYF
.	many	TRBJ1-5	TRBV20-1	TGCAGTGCTACGGGCCCCAGGTTAGAACAGCCCCAGCATTTT	CSATGPRLEQPQHF
.	many	TRBJ2-5	TRBV7-9	TGTGCCAGCAGCCCCGCCACGACATTACCTCCCCAGTACTTC	CASSPATTLPPQYF
TRBD1	many	TRBJ1-4	TRBV12-3/TRBV12-4	TGTGCCAGCAGTTTACGAACAGGGGTTGATGAAAAACTGTTTTTT	CASSLRTGVDEKLFF
TRBD2	many	TRBJ2-4	TRBV6-2/TRBV6-3	TGTGCCCACGGGAGGCCCACCGAGGGAAACATTCAGTACTTC	CAHGRPTEGNIQYF
TRBD1	many	TRBJ2-3	TRBV6-6	TGTGCCAGCAGACGTGGGACAGGGGCAGATACGCAGTATTTT	CASRRGTGADTQYF
TRBD2	few	TRBJ2-1	TRBV10-2	TGCGCCAGCACTCCTGATATGACGGGAGGGCCAAATGAGCAGTTCTTC	CASTPDMTGGPNEQFF
.	few	TRBJ1-3	TRBV27	TGTGCCAGCAAAGCTTTTTTCTCTGGAAACACCATATATTTT	CASKAFFSGNTIYF
TRBD1	many	TRBJ1-1	TRBV25-1	TGTGCCAGCAGTGCTCCGGGACAGGTCACTGAAGCTTTCTTT	CASSAPGQVTEAFF
.	many	TRBJ1-2	TRBV29-1	TGCAGCGTTGGGACGGTCTATGGCTACACCTTC	CSVGTVYGYTF
.	many	TRBJ1-6	TRBV11-2	TGTGCCAGCAGCTTACACAGTTCACCCCTCCACTTT	CASSLHSSPLHF
.	many	TRBJ2-3	TRBV6-4	TGTGCCAGCAGTGACGTCGTCACAGATACGCAGTATTTT	CASSDVVTDTQYF
TRBD1	.	TRBJ2-4	TRBV5-6	TGTGCCAGCAGCCCCACAGGGGTCGGCATTCAGTACTTC	CASSPTGVGIQYF
.	many	TRBJ2-7	TRBV29-1	TGCAGCGTTGGGGATGGTCACGAGCAGTACTTC	CSVGDGHEQYF
TRBD2	.	TRBJ2-2	TRBV7-9	TGTGCCAGCAGCTTAAAATTACGACTAGCGGGAAAAACCGGGGAGCTGTTTTTT	CASSLKLRLAGKTGELFF
.	few	TRBJ1-2	TRBV24-1	TGTGCCACCAGTTACCCCCGGGGAAATAGGAGCTACACCTTC	CATSYPRGNRSYTF
.	.	TRBJ2-2	TRBV2	TGTGCCAGCAGTGAAAACGCGGGGTCATACACCGGGGAGCTGTTTTTT	CASSENAGSYTGELFF
.	many	TRBJ2-3	TRBV20-1	TGCAGTGCTAGAGCTGGTTACACAGATACGCAGTATTTT	CSARAGYTDTQYF
.	many	TRBJ1-1	TRBV6-1	TGTGCCAGCTTATCGACGCCCGTGAACACTGAAGCTTTCTTT	CASLSTPVNTEAFF
.	.	TRBJ2-1	TRBV7-9	TGTGCCAGCAGCTTAGTTTCCGGGTCTTTCTCCTACAATGAGCAGTTCTTC	CASSLVSGSFSYNEQFF
.	many	TRBJ1-4	TRBV21-1	TGTGCCAGCAGCGAGACAGCAACTAATGAAAAACTGTTTTTT	CASSETATNEKLFF
.	many	TRBJ2-2	TRBV25-1	TGTGCCAGCAGGGGGAATAGCGGGAACACCGGGGAGCTGTTTTTT	CASRGNSGNTGELFF
.	few	TRBJ2-7	TRBV20-1	TGCAGTGCTAGTGATGGGACAAGACCCTACGAGCAGTACTTC	CSASDGTRPYEQYF
TRBD2	many	TRBJ2-5	TRBV7-6	TGTGCCAGCAGCTCCCTCGGGACTAGTAGTAGGGAGACCCAGTACTTC	CASSSLGTSSRETQYF
TRBD2	.	TRBJ2-3	TRBV3-1	TGTGCCAGCAGCCCCGGACTAGCGGGTACCTTGGATACGCAGTATTTT	CASSPGLAGTLDTQYF
TRBD2	many	TRBJ2-7	TRBV20-1	TGCAGTGCTAGCCACCGCCGGACTAGCGGTTCCTACGAGCAGTACTTC	CSASHRRTSGSYEQYF
TRBD1	.	TRBJ1-4	TRBV19	TGTGCCAGTGGCATAGCAGGGGGAATTAATGAAAAACTGTTTTTT	CASGIAGGINEKLFF
.	many	TRBJ1-5	TRBV20-1	TGCAGTGCCCACCAAGCCATCGGGACGGATAGCAATCAGCCCCAGCATTTT	CSAHQAIGTDSNQPQHF
.	many	TRBJ1-1	TRBV7-6	TGTGCCAGCAGCTTGGAACAGAACACTGAAGCTTTCTTT	CASSLEQNTEAFF
.	many	TRBJ2-5	TRBV19	TGTGCCAGTAGTATAGGAGGCGGTCAAGAGACCCAGTACTTC	CASSIGGGQETQYF
TRBD2	few	TRBJ2-3	TRBV29-1	TGCAGCGTAGACGGGACTAGCGGGCGAACAGATACGCAGTATTTT	CSVDGTSGRTDTQYF
TRBD2	.	TRBJ2-2	TRBV6-1	TGTGCCAGCAGTGAACCCCTAGCGGGACTTAGGAGCACCGGGGAGCTGTTTTTT	CASSEPLAGLRSTGELFF
.	many	TRBJ1-1	TRBV20-1	TGCAGTGCTAGAGTAACAGGGTTCACTGAAGCTTTCTTT	CSARVTGFTEAFF
.	many	TRBJ1-5	TRBV6-5	TGTGCCAGCAATAGGGAGGGCACAAATCAGCCCCAGCATTTT	CASNREGTNQPQHF
.	few	TRBJ2-1	TRBV13	TGTGCCAGCAGCCACCGTGGTGGCAATGAGCAGTTCTTC	CASSHRGGNEQFF
.	many	TRBJ2-3	TRBV20-1	TGCAGTGCTGCGGGGATCAAGAGGACAGATACGCAGTATTTT	CSAAGIKRTDTQYF
TRBD2	many	TRBJ2-1	TRBV7-6	TGTGCCAGCAGCTTAGCGCTAAGACTAGCGGGAGGACCACAGTTCTTC	CASSLALRLAGGPQFF
TRBD1	.	TRBJ1-2	TRBV6-5	TGTGCCAGCACTAGGGACAGGGGCGCCCTAGCCATCTATGGCTACACCTTC	CASTRDRGALAIYGYTF
.	.	TRBJ1-5	TRBV6-2/TRBV6-3	TGTGCCAGCAGTGCAGGGCGGAATCAGCCCCAGCATTTT	CASSAGRNQPQHF
TRBD2	few	TRBJ2-2	TRBV12-3/TRBV12-4	TGTGCCAGCAGTTTAGCGCCGTCACGGGAGGGCCCCACCGGGGAGCTGTTTTTT	CASSLAPSREGPTGELFF
.	few	TRBJ2-3	TRBV18	TGTGCCAGCTCACCTGTGAATCGAGCAGATACGCAGTATTTT	CASSPVNRADTQYF
.	many	TRBJ2-7	TRBV6-1	TGTGCCAGCAGTGATCCCCTGCCGGGGCAGTACTTC	CASSDPLPGQYF
TRBD2	few	TRBJ2-7	TRBV5-1	TGCGCCAGCAGCTCTCAAAGCGGGAGTGAGTACGAGCAGTACTTC	CASSSQSGSEYEQYF
TRBD1	many	TRBJ2-1	TRBV6-1	TGTGCCAGCAGTGAATCAGGGACAGGGGGGATCAATGAGCAGTTCTTC	CASSESGTGGINEQFF